These 32 T cell receptor beta chains were sequenced from one sample in a study of cytomegalovirus exposure and HLA in healthy donors (dated by TCRdb to the late 2010s). The library was produced with the immunoSEQ multiplex PCR assay. The multiplex PCR relied on a mix of 60 forward primers for TCR Vbeta segments and 13 reverse primers for TCR Jbeta segments. The clones in this table, taken by TCRdb from immuneACCESS, are in-frame only. Not every clone is retained; where verified, under half of the shortfall comes from an unresolved V gene, and the cause of the rest is unknown. The sample table holds 150,000 to 190,000 clones, of which about 88% were seen once. The ten largest account for about 2.4% of the sample. The sample comprised PBMCs. Every receptor here comes from a woman under 30 in good health and CMV-seronegative.

The chain is built from TRBV5-1 and TRBJ2-5; D unresolved. This CDR3 is 15 amino acids long. V was shortened by 1 base and J by 2 bases, with 12 bases between the two germline ends. Germline lookup yields CDR1 SGHRS and CDR2 YFSETQ. CDR3: CASSLTGLFQETQYF. The CDR3 DNA follows: TGCGCCAGCAGCTTGACTGGGCTATTTCAAGAGACCCAGTACTTC.

The chain uses TRBV4-3 and TRBJ2-5, with D perhaps matching TRBD1 (6 bases). The germline V gene has CDR1 LGHNA and CDR2 YSLEER. V was cut by 5 bases and J by 1 base, with 11 bases left in between. The CDR3 is 14 residues long. CDR3 DNA sequence: TGCGCCAGCAGCGTCAGGGGCCGCCAAGAGACCCAGTACTTC. This gives the protein CASSVRGRQETQYF.

The chain links TRBV28 to TRBJ2-7, with a possible D match to TRBD2 (6 bases). The V gene's germline CDR1 is MDHEN and CDR2 SYDVKM. CDR3 length equals 16 residues. V lost 3 bases to trimming and J lost 2 bases, with 17 bases between them. CDR3: CASSLSGGRDAYEQYF. The CDR3 DNA follows: TGTGCCAGCAGTTTGTCAGGCGGGCGGGATGCCTACGAGCAGTACTTC.

The chain has TRBV19 and TRBJ1-5; unclear D gene. The CDR3 loop spans 16 amino acids. V gave up 5 bases and J gave up 0 bases, with 14 bases separating them. Germline lookup yields CDR1 LNHDA and CDR2 SQIVND (reference sequence). The CDR3 is CASSSSGSYSNQPQHF. In nucleotides, the CDR3 is TGTGCCAGTAGTTCATCGGGATCTTATAGCAATCAGCCCCAGCATTTT.

The V gene is TRBV28, the J gene TRBJ1-3; no firm D call. The V end lost 3 bases, the J end lost 0 bases, and 9 bases lay between the germline ends. CDR1 is MDHEN, CDR2 SYDVKM, per germline. The CDR3 has 15 residues. As DNA, the CDR3 is TGTGCCAGCAGTTTGGGAGGGTCCTCTGGAAACACCATATATTTT. Translating gives CASSLGGSSGNTIYF.

CDR3 in amino acids: CASSKGLAGEVQYF. The CDR3 coding sequence is TGTGCCAGCTCAAAAGGGCTAGCGGGAGAGGTGCAGTACTTC. The chain carries TRBV18 and TRBJ2-7; 10 positions agree with TRBD2. The CDR3 is made up of 14 amino acids. The junction had 10 bases not matched to a gene; V was cut back by 5 bases and J by 9 bases. The germline gives CDR1 KGHSH, CDR2 LQKENI.

The V call is TRBV14, the J call TRBJ2-7; D possibly corresponds to TRBD1 (6 bases). CDR1 and CDR2 (germline): SGHDN, FVKESK. Trimming cost V 4 bases and J 2 bases, with 12 bases left between them. This CDR3 is built from 14 residues. The CDR3 is CASSPRTGPYEQYF. CDR3 in DNA: TGTGCCAGCAGCCCTCGAACAGGGCCCTACGAGCAGTACTTC.

This rearrangement joins TRBV6-6 to TRBJ1-2, with unresolved D. Germline CDR1 MNHNY, CDR2 SVGAGI (reference sequence). The CDR3 sequence is 15 residues long. The ends were cut back, 2 bases at V and 5 bases at J, with 15 bases in the middle. CDR3 in DNA: TGTGCCAGCAGTTACCCCGGGAGGACTCGTTATGGCTACACCTTC. It translates to CASSYPGRTRYGYTF.

V is TRBV15 and J is TRBJ1-2; D not resolved. CDR3 length: 15 amino acids. Germline loops: CDR1 LNHNV, CDR2 YYDKDF (reference sequence). Trimming removed 1 base from V and 0 bases from J, with 9 bases in between. The CDR3 region is CATSRARIANYGYTF. CDR3 nucleotide sequence: TGTGCCACCAGCAGAGCGCGGATCGCTAACTATGGCTACACCTTC.

V gene TRBV19 combines with J gene TRBJ2-7; 8 bases are a match to TRBD2. Trimming removed 1 base from V and 2 bases from J; junction bases left unmatched: 10. Germline lookup yields CDR1 LNHDA and CDR2 SQIVND (reference sequence). The CDR3 is 17 amino acids. The CDR3 reads CASSIASGGLYTYEQYF. CDR3 nucleotide sequence: TGTGCCAGTAGTATAGCCAGCGGGGGCCTTTACACCTACGAGCAGTACTTC.

This clone occurred a few times. J is TRBJ2-6 and V is TRBV15, with D unclear. CDR1 LNHNV and CDR2 YYDKDF come from the germline V gene (reference sequence). Trimming took off 5 bases at V and 0 bases at J, with 11 bases between the two ends. There are 16 residues in the CDR3. The CDR3 sequence: CATSPVQISGANVLTF. The DNA of the CDR3 is TGTGCCACCAGCCCGGTTCAAATCTCTGGGGCCAACGTCCTGACTTTC.

The V gene is TRBV15, the J gene TRBJ2-7, with D tentatively TRBD2 (6 bases). The V end lost 0 bases, the J end lost 6 bases, and 15 bases lay between the germline ends. Germline V gives CDR1 LNHNV, CDR2 YYDKDF (reference sequence). CDR3 length: 15 amino acids. The CDR3 here is CATSREGGRRSEQYF. The CDR3 DNA sequence: TGTGCCACCAGCAGAGAGGGGGGTAGGAGAAGCGAGCAGTACTTC.

The rearrangement links TRBV19 to TRBJ1-2; 9 bases agree with TRBD1. V lost 6 bases to trimming and J lost 3 bases; unmatched junction nucleotides: 11. The germline gives CDR1 LNHDA, CDR2 SQIVND (reference sequence). The CDR3 extends over 16 amino acids. The CDR3 loop is CASRTSTGGIDYGYTF. The CDR3 DNA sequence: TGTGCCAGTAGAACTTCGACAGGGGGGATTGACTATGGCTACACCTTC.

V gene TRBV5-5 combines with J gene TRBJ1-6, with TRBD1 matching 8 bases. Germline V gene data show CDR1 as SGHKS and CDR2 as YYEKEE (reference sequence). The J segment lost 6 bases and the V segment lost 4 bases, leaving 9 bases of the junction unmatched. The CDR3 covers 16 residues. CDR3 nucleotide sequence: TGTGCCAGCAGCACAGCTCCGGGACAGGTTAATTCACCCCTCCACTTT. Translated, it gives CASSTAPGQVNSPLHF.

V usage is TRBV28 and J usage is TRBJ1-1, with unresolved D. Germline assignment: CDR1 MDHEN and CDR2 SYDVKM. The CDR3 sequence is 12 residues long. V shed 8 bases and J shed 0 bases, with 7 bases lying between them. The CDR3 region has the DNA TGTGCCAGCCAACAGTTGAACACTGAAGCTTTCTTT. This encodes CASQQLNTEAFF.

The chain is built from TRBV29-1 and TRBJ1-1; no definite D call. Trimming removed 6 bases from V and 4 bases from J, with 15 bases in between. The CDR3 has 13 residues. The germline V gene encodes CDR1 SQVTM and CDR2 ANQGSEA. CDR3 residues: CSVQMRLATEAFF. In DNA form, the CDR3 reads TGCAGCGTCCAGATGAGGCTAGCCACTGAAGCTTTCTTT.

This chain connects TRBV6-4 to TRBJ2-5; 9 nucleotides match TRBD1. V trimming: 5 bases; J trimming: 1 base; junction bases outside the gene matches: 5. The CDR3 is 15 residues long. Germline V gives CDR1 MRHNA, CDR2 SNTAGT. This CDR3 reads CASSPGTGIQETQYF. The CDR3 nucleotides read TGTGCCAGCAGTCCCGGGACAGGGATCCAAGAGACCCAGTACTTC.

This chain joins TRBV10-3 and TRBJ2-7, with 7 bases fitting TRBD1. Germline V gene lookup returns CDR1 ENHRY and CDR2 SYGVKD. CDR3 length: 15 amino acids. The J segment lost 2 bases and the V segment lost 4 bases, leaving 8 bases of the junction unmatched. The CDR3: CAISVGAGGTYEQYF. In nucleotides, the CDR3 is TGTGCCATCAGTGTTGGAGCAGGGGGAACCTACGAGCAGTACTTC.

This clone was seen just once. V is TRBV5-1 and J is TRBJ2-7; 9 bases are a match to TRBD2. Germline assignment: CDR1 SGHRS and CDR2 YFSETQ. The length of the CDR3 is 15 residues. The junction had 3 bases not matched to a gene; V was cut back by 2 bases and J by 0 bases. The CDR3 region is CASSFGAGGSYEQYF. The DNA for the CDR3 is TGCGCCAGCAGCTTTGGAGCGGGGGGCTCCTACGAGCAGTACTTC.

This rearrangement joins TRBV19 to TRBJ2-7; 7 nucleotides align to TRBD1. Looked up from germline, CDR1 is LNHDA and CDR2 is SQIVND (reference sequence). V gave up 6 bases and J gave up 3 bases; unmatched junction bases: 14. The CDR3 has 16 residues. This CDR3 reads CASRGLGGRGIYEQYF. The CDR3, as DNA: TGTGCCAGTAGAGGGCTAGGGGGCAGGGGGATCTACGAGCAGTACTTC.

There are a few counts of this clone. This sequence joins TRBV5-4 and TRBJ1-1; D is unclear. Germline-derived CDR1 and CDR2 are SGHNT and YYREEE (reference sequence). Between the trimmed V and J ends, which lost 1 base and 4 bases, there was a span of 14 bases. The CDR3 has 15 residues. CDR3 nucleotides: TGTGCCAGCAGCTTGCGCCGGGGATTGAGCACTGAAGCTTTCTTT. Its protein is CASSLRRGLSTEAFF.

This clone was seen once. V gene TRBV6-1 combines with J gene TRBJ2-7, with TRBD2 matching over 10 bases. V lost 8 bases, J lost 2 bases, and 3 bases stayed unmatched. The CDR3 is 13 amino acids. Germline lookup yields CDR1 MNHNS and CDR2 SASEGT. CDR3 DNA sequence: TGTGCCAGCCGAACTAGCGGGGCCTACGAGCAGTACTTC. It codes for CASRTSGAYEQYF.

V usage is TRBV28 and J usage is TRBJ2-5, with D possibly being TRBD1 (6 bases). The length of the CDR3 is 14 residues. V was shortened by 2 bases and J by 2 bases, with 9 bases between the two germline ends. Germline V gene sequence: CDR1 MDHEN, CDR2 SYDVKM. As DNA, the CDR3 is TGTGCCAGCAGTTTAGCAGGGGATCAAGAGACCCAGTACTTC. Amino acid sequence: CASSLAGDQETQYF.

This chain links TRBV10-2 with TRBJ1-5; 7 bases are shared with TRBD1. The germline V gene encodes CDR1 WSHSY and CDR2 SAAADI. After removal of 8 bases from V and 2 bases from J, the junction contained 6 bases not matched to a gene. The CDR3 spans 14 residues. CDR3 region: CASETGTGNQPQHF. CDR3 coding DNA: TGCGCCAGCGAGACCGGGACAGGCAATCAGCCCCAGCATTTT.

This sequence joins TRBV9 and TRBJ1-2, with TRBD1 matching 9 bases. Germline V CDR1 and CDR2: SGDLS, YYNGEE. The J segment lost 8 bases and the V segment lost 0 bases, leaving 5 bases of the junction unmatched. The CDR3 sequence is 14 residues long. The CDR3 spells CASSVGDRALGYTF. CDR3 in DNA: TGTGCCAGCAGCGTAGGGGACAGGGCCTTAGGCTACACCTTC.

This clone was picked up a small number of times. J is TRBJ1-3 and V is TRBV7-2, with D possibly matching TRBD1 (6 bases). V was trimmed by 0 bases and J by 3 bases, leaving 12 bases between them. This CDR3 is built from 16 residues. CDR1 is SGHTA and CDR2 is FQGNSA in the germline V gene. The chain's CDR3 is CASSLAVGANGNTIYF. The CDR3 bases are TGTGCCAGCAGCTTAGCGGTGGGGGCGAATGGAAACACCATATATTTT. The full variable domain, completed using reference TRBV7-2 and TRBJ1-3, is GAGVSQSPSNKVTEKGKDVELRCDPISGHTALYWYRQSLGQGLEFLIYFQGNSAPDKSGLPSDRFSAERTGGSVSTLTIQRTQQEDSAVYLCASSLAVGANGNTIYFGEGSWLTVV.

This chain connects TRBV2 to TRBJ2-3; D might be TRBD1 (6 bases). Germline loops: CDR1 SNHLY, CDR2 FYNNEI. V was clipped by 6 bases and J by 2 bases, with 15 bases between them. CDR3 length equals 15 residues. CDR3 region: CASRARDIYTDTQYF. The CDR3 coding sequence is TGTGCCAGCAGAGCCCGGGACATTTACACAGATACGCAGTATTTT.

V usage is TRBV4-2 and J usage is TRBJ1-1, with D possibly being TRBD1 (5 bases). V was cut by 5 bases and J by 4 bases, with 17 bases left in between. The germline V gene encodes CDR1 LGHNA and CDR2 YNFKEQ. The CDR3 runs 15 residues. The chain's CDR3 is CASSLQGAFGTEAFF. CDR3 bases: TGTGCCAGCAGCTTGCAAGGGGCCTTCGGCACTGAAGCTTTCTTT.

The V and J genes are TRBV4-2 and TRBJ2-5; TRBD2 might be the D (5 bases). The V and J ends lost 4 bases and 2 bases respectively, with 11 bases between them. The length of the CDR3 is 14 residues. Looked up from germline, CDR1 is LGHNA and CDR2 is YNFKEQ. CDR3 nucleotide sequence: TGTGCCAGCAGCCGTGCCGGGATGCAAGAGACCCAGTACTTC. This encodes CASSRAGMQETQYF.

This clone showed up just a few times. The chain recombines TRBV28 with TRBJ2-7; 7 nucleotides line up with TRBD1. The CDR3 spans 14 residues. Trimming cost V 7 bases and J 1 base; bases outside gene matches: 7. The germline gives CDR1 MDHEN, CDR2 SYDVKM. As DNA, the CDR3 is TGTGCCAGCATACCGGGACAGCCATCCTACGAGCAGTACTTC. Encoded protein: CASIPGQPSYEQYF.

The chain carries TRBV10-3 and TRBJ1-1; 8 bases line up with TRBD1. Unmatched junction bases numbered 4, after V lost 3 bases and J lost 7 bases. CDR3 length: 13 amino acids. The germline V gene encodes CDR1 ENHRY and CDR2 SYGVKD. CDR3: CAISDSGTGEAFF. The CDR3 nucleotides are TGTGCCATCAGTGACTCCGGGACAGGTGAAGCTTTCTTT.

The V gene is TRBV5-1, the J gene TRBJ2-3; 9 positions agree with TRBD2. After removal of 3 bases from V and 2 bases from J, the junction contained 10 bases not matched to a gene. Germline loops: CDR1 SGHRS, CDR2 YFSETQ. The CDR3 length is 17 residues. Here the CDR3 reads CASSSPIAGGHTDTQYF. The DNA of the CDR3 is TGCGCCAGCAGCTCCCCCATTGCGGGAGGGCACACAGATACGCAGTATTTT.